This T cell receptor beta chain was profiled in a study of T cells expressing NK-cell markers. For each CDR3 protein, TCRdb gives one entry from its re-call of the 5' RACE reads, without DNA. Its table records hundreds of thousands of distinct CDR3 sequences. The CDR3 length is 14 residues. Germline V gene lookup returns CDR1 SGHRS and CDR2 YFSETQ. Sequencing was done on a sample of blood T cells: a sorted CD56 or NKG2C T cell subset, CD4+ or CD8+ T cells, or bulk PBMC T cells (not recorded which). This TCR was sampled from a young man in good health. V is TRBV5-1 and J is TRBJ2-1; TCRdb lists TRBD1, though no DNA is available to test this call. CDR3 sequence: CASTMDFRGNEQFF.